Shown below are 26 T cell receptor beta chains from a single sample sequenced in a study of a mutant IDH1 vaccine in newly diagnosed glioma (dated by TCRdb to the early 2020s). Their antigens remain unidentified. The library was produced with the immunoSEQ multiplex PCR assay. TCRdb retrieved this table from immuneACCESS and kept in-frame rearrangements only. Not all clones are present; in checked studies, unresolved V genes account for under half, and no reason is known for the remainder. The sample contains roughly 62,000 clones, around nine tenths of them found a single time. 1.9% of the sample belongs to the ten largest clones. This specimen's time point label, per the study, means: week 11, during vaccination. Each vaccine dose was 300 ug of a 20-mer mutant IDH1 peptide in Montanide, given subcutaneously with topical imiquimod. The specimen comprised PBMCs, sampled from a glioma patient whose treatment included an IDH1 peptide vaccine. The origin of the receptors is a man in his forties or fifties with glioma.

This clone was seen more than once but under ten times. The J gene is TRBJ2-7, the V gene TRBV6-5; perhaps TRBD2 as D (7 bases). Germline CDR1 is MNHEY and CDR2 is SVGAGI. There are 15 residues in the CDR3. The V end was cut by 6 bases, the J end by 5 bases, with 20 bases between. CDR3 in amino acids: CASRRGGNNMHEQYF. The CDR3 DNA sequence: TGTGCCAGCAGAAGGGGGGGGAATAATATGCACGAGCAGTACTTC.

This clone appeared once. The chain has TRBV4-2 and TRBJ1-6; 9 nucleotides agree with TRBD1. Germline V gene data show CDR1 as LGHNA and CDR2 as YNFKEQ. The CDR3 consists of 16 residues. V trimming: 1 base; J trimming: 8 bases; junction bases outside the gene matches: 6. The CDR3 DNA sequence: TGTGCCAGCAGCCAAGCCGGGGGACAGGGATATTCACCCCTCCACTTT. Its protein product is CASSQAGGQGYSPLHF.

Written as DNA, the CDR3 is TGTGCCAGCACCAGAGGGGACAGGGCCTACAATGAGCAGTTCTTC. Translation gives CASTRGDRAYNEQFF. This chain joins TRBV21-1 and TRBJ2-1; no check of the table's D call, TRBD1, against the DNA was made. TRBV21-1 is shown as a pseudogene. This CDR3 contains 15 residues.

The chain joins TRBV9 to TRBJ2-1, with D unresolved. This CDR3 is 15 amino acids long. The germline V gene has CDR1 SGDLS and CDR2 YYNGEE. V was pared by 0 bases and J by 1 base, with 8 bases between. CDR3 region: CASSVAENSYNEQFF. Written as DNA, the CDR3 is TGTGCCAGCAGCGTAGCTGAGAATTCCTACAATGAGCAGTTCTTC.

The J gene is TRBJ1-5, the V gene TRBV9; tentatively, D is TRBD1 (6 bases). The germline CDR1 and CDR2 sequences are SGDLS and YYNGEE. V lost 3 bases and J lost 1, with 11 bases in between. The CDR3 consists of 15 residues. This CDR3 is CASSEGGLSNQPQHF. The DNA for the CDR3 is TGTGCCAGCAGCGAGGGGGGACTGAGCAATCAGCCCCAGCATTTT.

V is TRBV5-1 and J is TRBJ1-6; tentatively, D is TRBD1 (5 bases). The ends were cut back, 4 bases at V and 8 bases at J, with 13 bases in the middle. Germline assignment: CDR1 SGHRS and CDR2 YFSETQ. The CDR3 contains 14 residues. In nucleotides, the CDR3 is TGCGCCAGCAGCGGGGGGAGGTTGGATTCACCCCTCCACTTT. It codes for CASSGGRLDSPLHF. Variable domain in full (rest from reference TRBV5-1 and TRBJ1-6): KAGVTQTPRYLIKTRGQQVTLSCSPISGHRSVSWYQQTPGQGLQFLFEYFSETQRNKGNFPGRFSGRQFSNSRSEMNVSTLELGDSALYLCASSGGRLDSPLHFGNGTRLTVT.

The chain links TRBV28 to TRBJ2-1; a weak D match, TRBD2 (5 bases). Germline values: CDR1 MDHEN, CDR2 SYDVKM. V was pared by 3 bases and J by 4 bases, with 7 bases between. This CDR3 spans 13 amino acids. In nucleotides, the CDR3 is TGTGCCAGCAGTTTGATAGCGTACAATGAGCAGTTCTTC. Amino acid sequence: CASSLIAYNEQFF.

The genes are TRBV16 and TRBJ2-2; tentatively, D is TRBD1 (6 bases). The CDR3 contains 14 residues. Germline V gene sequence: CDR1 KGHSY, CDR2 FQNENV. The V end lost 5 bases, the J end lost 6 bases, and 13 bases lay between the germline ends. For the CDR3, the DNA is TGTGCCAGCAGCAGAACAGGGACATCCGGGGAGCTGTTTTTT. Its translation is CASSRTGTSGELFF.

The chain is built from TRBV4-3 and TRBJ1-4; no reliable D call. The CDR3 length is 15 residues. Looked up from germline, CDR1 is LGHNA and CDR2 is YSLEER. V was shortened by 1 base and J by 8 bases, with 14 bases between the two germline ends. The CDR3 protein is CASSQGDNWYEKLFF. CDR3 bases: TGCGCCAGCAGCCAAGGGGATAACTGGTACGAAAAACTGTTTTTT.

The chain has TRBV18 and TRBJ1-4, with a weak D call TRBD1 (5 bases). Trimming shortened V by 1 base and J by 2 bases, and 5 bases separated the two germline ends. CDR1 is KGHSH and CDR2 is LQKENI in the germline V gene. This CDR3 region has 14 residues. Written as DNA, the CDR3 is TGTGCCAGCTCACCACAGGGGACTAATGAAAAACTGTTTTTT. Translation gives CASSPQGTNEKLFF.

V is TRBV5-4 and J is TRBJ2-3; maybe TRBD2 (7 bases). This CDR3 comprises 15 residues. Germline CDR1 is SGHNT and CDR2 is YYREEE (reference sequence). V was shortened by 3 bases and J by 8 bases, with 19 bases between the two germline ends. The CDR3 DNA follows: TGTGCCAGCAGCTCGGCCGGGGGGCCCCTAGGTACGCAGTATTTT. Encoded protein: CASSSAGGPLGTQYF.

The count of this clone is one. The CDR3 DNA sequence: TGTGCTAGTGGTTTGGTTACGGGCTCTGGAAACACCATATATTTT. This encodes CASGLVTGSGNTIYF. The rearrangement links TRBV12-5 to TRBJ1-3; D is undetermined. The CDR3 totals 15 residues. Germline CDR1 LGHNT, CDR2 FRNRAP. V gave up 0 bases and J gave up 0 bases, with 6 bases separating them. Supplemented by reference TRBV12-5 and TRBJ1-3, the full variable domain reads DARVTQTPRHKVTEMGQEVTMRCQPILGHNTVFWYRQTMMQGLELLAYFRNRAPLDDSGMPKDRFSAEMPDATLATLKIQPSEPRDSAVYFCASGLVTGSGNTIYFGEGSWLTVV.

The rearrangement uses TRBV19 and TRBJ1-1; D is unresolved. The CDR3 is 13 amino acids. V lost 1 base, J lost 4 bases, and 7 bases lay in between. Germline V gene sequence: CDR1 LNHDA, CDR2 SQIVND (reference sequence). CDR3 bases: TGTGCCAGTAGTATAGTAGGTGGCACTGAAGCTTTCTTT. This encodes CASSIVGGTEAFF.

The gene calls are TRBV28 and TRBJ1-3, with 9 bases fitting TRBD1. Trimming cost V 5 bases and J 0 bases; bases outside gene matches: 5. Germline V gene sequence: CDR1 MDHEN, CDR2 SYDVKM. The CDR3 has 16 residues. CDR3 nucleotides: TGTGCCAGCAGTGGCGGGGACAGGGCCTCTGGAAACACCATATATTTT. Amino acids: CASSGGDRASGNTIYF.

V usage is TRBV11-3 and J usage is TRBJ2-5, with D hard to call. With 1 base removed from V and 5 bases from J, the gap between germline ends came to 11 bases. The germline V gene encodes CDR1 SGHNT and CDR2 YENEEA. CDR3 length equals 14 residues. The DNA for the CDR3 is TGTGCCAGCAGCTTAGCGTTGGGTTCTGAGACCCAGTACTTC. As protein: CASSLALGSETQYF. Full variable domain (outside the CDR3, taken from reference TRBV11-3 and TRBJ2-5): EAGVVQSPRYKIIEKKQPVAFWCNPISGHNTLYWYLQNLGQGPELLIRYENEEAVDDSQLPKDRFSAERLKGVDSTLKIQPAELGDSAVYLCASSLALGSETQYFGPGTRLLVL.

J is TRBJ2-3 and V is TRBV2; D is ambiguous. This CDR3 is built from 13 residues. Per the germline V gene, CDR1 is SNHLY and CDR2 is FYNNEI. Trimming took 0 bases from V and 5 from J, leaving 6 bases between them. CDR3 protein: CASSEARLDTQYF. CDR3 in DNA: TGTGCCAGCAGTGAAGCGCGCCTAGATACGCAGTATTTT.

The chain couples TRBV6-1 to TRBJ1-3, with D possibly being TRBD1 (5 bases). The germline CDR1 and CDR2 sequences are MNHNS and SASEGT. Trimming took off 8 bases at V and 4 bases at J, with 15 bases between the two ends. The CDR3 sequence is 14 residues long. The CDR3 nucleotides are TGTGCCAGCGTGGGGGGGATTTACGGAAACACCATATATTTT. Amino acids: CASVGGIYGNTIYF.

The chain links TRBV2 to TRBJ1-3, with 8 positions matching TRBD1. The trim removed 4 bases at V and 10 bases at J, leaving 6 bases unmatched. The CDR3 has 13 amino acids. Germline assignment: CDR1 SNHLY and CDR2 FYNNEI. This CDR3 reads CASSGQGRRTIYF. CDR3 coding DNA: TGTGCCAGCAGTGGACAGGGGAGAAGGACCATATATTTT.

This clone was recorded only once. The chain employs TRBV18 and TRBJ1-3; the D is unclear. The CDR3 has 15 residues. The V end was cut by 5 bases, the J end by 4 bases, with 15 bases between. CDR1 KGHSH and CDR2 LQKENI come from the germline V gene. The CDR3 nucleotides read TGTGCCAGCTCAATTATTGGCAGTGTCGGAAACACCATATATTTT. Translated: CASSIIGSVGNTIYF.

The rearrangement uses TRBV18 and TRBJ1-1, with D maybe TRBD1 (5 bases). Germline CDR1 KGHSH, CDR2 LQKENI. The CDR3 spans 13 residues. Trimming shortened V by 6 bases and J by 5 bases, and 13 bases separated the two germline ends. CDR3 in DNA: TGTGCCAGCTCGTTAGGGGAAGGGACTGAAGCTTTCTTT. Protein: CASSLGEGTEAFF. Drawing the rest from reference TRBV18 and TRBJ1-1, the complete variable domain is NAGVMQNPRHLVRRRGQEARLRCSPMKGHSHVYWYRQLPEEGLKFMVYLQKENIIDESGMPKERFSAEFPKEGPSILRIQQVVRGDSAAYFCASSLGEGTEAFFGQGTRLTVV.

The chain carries TRBV7-3 and TRBJ2-3; D is perhaps TRBD1 or TRBD2 (5 bases each). V lost 8 bases to trimming and J lost 2 bases, with 14 bases between them. CDR1 and CDR2 (germline): SGHTA, FQGTGA. CDR3 length: 14 residues. Written as DNA, the CDR3 is TGTGCCAGCTCAGAGGGACCTAACACAGATACGCAGTATTTT. Its protein is CASSEGPNTDTQYF.

The V and J genes are TRBV5-1 and TRBJ2-3, with 9 bases lining up with TRBD2. The ends lost 0 bases at V and 2 bases at J; junction bases unmatched: 4. Per the germline V gene, CDR1 is SGHRS and CDR2 is YFSETQ. This CDR3 region has 16 residues. CDR3: CASSLGSGGLTDTQYF. CDR3 nucleotides: TGCGCCAGCAGCTTGGGTAGCGGGGGCCTCACAGATACGCAGTATTTT.

The rearrangement uses TRBV6-1 and TRBJ2-2, with 9 bases matching TRBD1. V trimming: 1 base; J trimming: 6 bases; junction bases outside the gene matches: 0. CDR3 length equals 14 residues. The V gene's germline CDR1 is MNHNS and CDR2 SASEGT. The CDR3 DNA is TGTGCCAGCAGTGAAGGGACAGGGGCCGGGGAGCTGTTTTTT. Translation gives CASSEGTGAGELFF.

This clone was recorded only once. The chain couples TRBV7-2 to TRBJ1-3; no clear D. Germline V gives CDR1 SGHTA, CDR2 FQGNSA. The germline V and J ends were trimmed by 5 bases and 7 bases, with 12 bases remaining between them. The CDR3 loop spans 13 amino acids. Written as DNA, the CDR3 is TGTGCCAGCAGCCTCAGACCTAGGAACACCATATATTTT. This codes for CASSLRPRNTIYF.

The chain combines TRBV28 with TRBJ2-1; D may be TRBD1 or TRBD2 (6 bases each). From germline, CDR1 is MDHEN and CDR2 SYDVKM. Deletions cut 6 bases from V and 3 bases from J, with 15 bases between. The CDR3 loop spans 15 amino acids. CDR3 in amino acids: CASSFRGGIYNEQFF. The DNA for the CDR3 is TGTGCCAGCAGCTTCCGAGGGGGGATCTACAATGAGCAGTTCTTC. Supplemented by reference TRBV28 and TRBJ2-1, the full variable domain reads DVKVTQSSRYLVKRTGEKVFLECVQDMDHENMFWYRQDPGLGLRLIYFSYDVKMKEKGDIPEGYSVSREKKERFSLILESASTNQTSMYLCASSFRGGIYNEQFFGPGTRLTVL.

The chain has TRBV6-1 and TRBJ1-2, with 7 nucleotides matching TRBD1. This CDR3 comprises 14 residues. The germline gives CDR1 MNHNS, CDR2 SASEGT. The V gene end was trimmed by 6 bases and the J gene end by 1 base; junction bases not matched to a gene: 5. The CDR3 loop is CASSRRGDNYGYTF. The DNA of the CDR3 is TGTGCCAGCAGCCGCAGGGGGGATAACTATGGCTACACCTTC.